Shown below are 32 T cell receptor beta chains from a single sample sequenced in a study of blood T cell repertoires in COVID-19. Sequencing was performed with immunoSEQ multiplex PCR; in TCRdb, only in-frame clones are kept and a portion is missing. This sample carries roughly 670,000 clones, just under 90% of them seen once, and the ten largest clones take roughly 0.25%. Sequenced material: peripheral blood. The receptor source for this set is a woman between 18 and 29 years old with acute or convalescent COVID-19.

The CDR3: CASSLISPGGGFQPQHF. The DNA of the CDR3 is TGTGCCAGCAGCTTAATCTCTCCCGGGGGGGGGTTTCAGCCCCAGCATTTT. The chain has TRBV7-9 and TRBJ1-5; D may be TRBD1 (5 bases). CDR1 and CDR2 from the germline V gene are SEHNR and FQNEAQ (reference sequence). CDR3 length: 17 residues. Trimming cost V 2 bases and J 6 bases, with 20 bases left between them.

The chain joins TRBV6-2 or TRBV6-3 to TRBJ1-2; 10 bases map to TRBD1. Per germline, CDR1 MNHEY and CDR2 SVGEGT. The junction had 15 bases not matched to a gene; V was cut back by 6 bases and J by 11 bases. The CDR3 loop spans 15 amino acids. CDR3 residues: CASSLLPRDRGGYTF. CDR3 nucleotides: TGTGCCAGCAGCCTCCTACCCCGGGACAGGGGTGGGTACACCTTC.

This clone has just one count. The rearrangement joins TRBV11-2 to TRBJ1-1, with no clear D. Looked up from germline, CDR1 is SGHAT and CDR2 is FQNNGV. The CDR3 runs to 13 residues. V lost 6 bases and J lost 4, with 12 bases in between. The CDR3: CASRTGFATEAFF. CDR3 DNA: TGTGCCAGCAGGACCGGGTTCGCCACTGAAGCTTTCTTT.

This clone has only one observation. The genes are TRBV2 and TRBJ2-1; 9 nucleotides align to TRBD1. The CDR3 covers 15 residues. V lost 5 bases, J lost 8 bases, and 10 bases stayed unmatched. Germline assignment: CDR1 SNHLY and CDR2 FYNNEI. The CDR3 spells CASSPRDRVLDEQFF. DNA for the CDR3: TGTGCCAGCAGTCCCCGGGACAGGGTATTGGATGAGCAGTTCTTC. The whole variable domain, filled in from reference TRBV2 and TRBJ2-1, reads EPEVTQTPSHQVTQMGQEVILRCVPISNHLYFYWYRQILGQKVEFLVSFYNNEISEKSEIFDDQFSVERPDGSNFTLKIRSTKLEDSAMYFCASSPRDRVLDEQFFGPGTRLTVL.

This chain links TRBV2 with TRBJ2-3, with 7 positions matching TRBD2. From germline, CDR1 is SNHLY and CDR2 FYNNEI. The junction had 6 bases not matched to a gene; V was cut back by 6 bases and J by 9 bases. The CDR3 totals 12 residues. Written as DNA, the CDR3 is TGTGCCAGCAGACCAGCGGGGAAGACGCAGTATTTT. Translated: CASRPAGKTQYF. The full variable domain, rest sourced from reference TRBV2 and TRBJ2-3, is EPEVTQTPSHQVTQMGQEVILRCVPISNHLYFYWYRQILGQKVEFLVSFYNNEISEKSEIFDDQFSVERPDGSNFTLKIRSTKLEDSAMYFCASRPAGKTQYFGPGTRLTVL.

This clone was picked up one time. The chain links TRBV30 to TRBJ1-1, with TRBD1 matching 9 bases. The CDR3 contains 12 residues. Germline V gene data show CDR1 as GTSNPN and CDR2 as SVGIG (reference sequence). Trimming cost V 4 bases and J 7 bases; bases outside gene matches: 4. CDR3: CAWNTGGREAFF. DNA of the CDR3: TGTGCCTGGAATACAGGGGGCCGTGAAGCTTTCTTT.

This rearrangement joins TRBV6-5 to TRBJ1-4, with TRBD1 identical over 7 bases. The germline V gene has CDR1 MNHEY and CDR2 SVGAGI. This CDR3 spans 12 amino acids. Trimming took 2 bases from V and 14 from J; bases not matched to a gene: 5. The CDR3 is CASSYKGQSLFF. CDR3 sequence (DNA): TGTGCCAGCAGTTACAAGGGACAGTCCCTGTTTTTT.

The rearrangement joins TRBV9 to TRBJ2-2, with 10 bases that match TRBD1. The germline CDR1 and CDR2 sequences are SGDLS and YYNGEE. This CDR3 comprises 15 residues. Germline trimming cut 3 bases from V and 5 bases from J; bases unmatched to any gene: 4. CDR3 in DNA: TGTGCCAGCAGCGGTGACAGGGGGCAAACCGGGGAGCTGTTTTTT. It encodes CASSGDRGQTGELFF.

This chain uses TRBV6-5 with TRBJ1-2, with a tentative D call TRBD1 (6 bases). Per germline, CDR1 MNHEY and CDR2 SVGAGI. V was cut by 4 bases and J by 7 bases, with 10 bases left in between. This CDR3 comprises 12 residues. As DNA, the CDR3 is TGTGCCAGCAGTTTTGGGGGCGGTGGCTACACCTTC. Its translation: CASSFGGGGYTF.

The chain recombines TRBV29-1 with TRBJ1-2, with 8 bases matching TRBD1. The V segment lost 5 bases and the J segment 8 bases; nucleotides outside the gene matches: 10. The CDR3 is made up of 13 amino acids. CDR1 and CDR2 from the germline V gene are SQVTM and ANQGSEA. The CDR3 reads CSVRETGDLGYTF. The CDR3 DNA reads as TGCAGCGTTCGGGAGACAGGGGATTTAGGCTACACCTTC.

V usage is TRBV15 and J usage is TRBJ1-1; D unclear. The length of the CDR3 is 13 residues. Looked up from germline, CDR1 is LNHNV and CDR2 is YYDKDF (reference sequence). Trimming cost V 5 bases and J 0 bases, with 7 bases left between them. CDR3 coding DNA: TGTGCCACCAGCGAGGGAATGAACACTGAAGCTTTCTTT. This gives the protein CATSEGMNTEAFF.

The chain combines TRBV29-1 with TRBJ1-2; 7 positions match TRBD1. CDR3 length: 14 residues. Trimming at V came to 4 bases and at J to 0 bases, leaving 5 bases not matched to a gene. CDR1 is SQVTM, CDR2 ANQGSEA, per germline. The chain's CDR3 is CSVATGSTNYGYTF. CDR3 nucleotide sequence: TGCAGCGTTGCGACAGGGTCGACTAACTATGGCTACACCTTC.

The rearrangement links TRBV19 to TRBJ2-1; 7 bases map to TRBD1. V dropped 5 bases and J dropped 13; count of bases not matched to a gene: 8. CDR3 size: 12 residues. Germline loops: CDR1 LNHDA, CDR2 SQIVND (reference sequence). Here the CDR3 reads CASSFRQGGQFF. The DNA for the CDR3 is TGTGCCAGTAGTTTCCGACAGGGCGGCCAGTTCTTC.

This rearrangement joins TRBV27 to TRBJ1-5, with TRBD1 matching 8 bases. CDR3 length equals 14 residues. V lost 8 bases and J lost 5; bases outside the gene matches: 8. Germline loops: CDR1 MNHEY, CDR2 SMNVEV (reference sequence). CDR3 DNA sequence: TGTGCCAGCCGCAAGGCAGGGGGCGATCAGCCCCAGCATTTT. The encoded protein is CASRKAGGDQPQHF.

This rearrangement joins TRBV28 to TRBJ1-4; no firm D call. The CDR3 runs 12 residues. Trimming took off 2 bases at V and 8 bases at J, with 6 bases between the two ends. Germline CDR1 reads MDHEN; CDR2 reads SYDVKM. The CDR3, as DNA: TGTGCCAGCAGTTTAGGGAGGGAAAAACTGTTTTTT. Its translation is CASSLGREKLFF.

V is TRBV5-1 and J is TRBJ2-7, with D possibly TRBD2 on 6 matching bases. Germline V gives CDR1 SGHRS, CDR2 YFSETQ. This CDR3 spans 14 amino acids. The germline V and J ends were trimmed by 0 bases and 2 bases, with 9 bases remaining between them. The DNA for the CDR3 is TGCGCCAGCAGCTTGGCCTGGGGGGCCTACGAGCAGTACTTC. It is translated as CASSLAWGAYEQYF.

The chain carries TRBV6-1 and TRBJ1-1, with D unclear. Trimming cost V 2 bases and J 1 base, with 5 bases left between them. The CDR3 loop spans 13 amino acids. Germline lookup yields CDR1 MNHNS and CDR2 SASEGT. CDR3 sequence (DNA): TGTGCCAGCAGTGAACCTAAGAACACTGAAGCTTTCTTT. It codes for CASSEPKNTEAFF.

CDR3 bases: TGTGCCAGCAGCTTAGGGCCAGGGGAAGAAGCTTTCTTT. It is translated as CASSLGPGEEAFF. The V call is TRBV7-2, the J call TRBJ1-1; tentatively, D is TRBD1 (6 bases). V lost 1 base, J lost 8 bases, and 11 bases lay in between. This CDR3 is built from 13 residues. Germline V CDR1 and CDR2: SGHTA, FQGNSA.

The gene calls are TRBV5-8 and TRBJ1-1; D is undetermined. The V and J ends lost 4 bases and 3 bases respectively, with 7 bases between them. Germline lookup yields CDR1 SGHTS and CDR2 YDEGEE. This CDR3 is built from 12 residues. The CDR3 coding sequence is TGTGCCAGCAGCCTATTGGACACTGAAGCTTTCTTT. Protein product: CASSLLDTEAFF.

The V and J genes are TRBV6-6 and TRBJ2-2; possible D gene TRBD1, 6 bases. There are 16 residues in the CDR3. V was pared by 9 bases and J by 4 bases, with 21 bases between. Germline V lookup: CDR1 MNHNY, CDR2 SVGAGI (reference sequence). CDR3 nucleotide sequence: TGTGCCAGTCACCAGCAGGGGATGTCTATCACCGGGGAGCTGTTTTTT. Its translation: CASHQQGMSITGELFF.

This clone was counted a single time. V is TRBV30 and J is TRBJ2-7; D perhaps matches TRBD2 (5 bases). Trimming removed 4 bases from V and 3 bases from J, with 13 bases in between. The CDR3 runs to 13 residues. Germline V gives CDR1 GTSNPN, CDR2 SVGIG (reference sequence). CDR3 loop: CAWTQDRGYEQYF. CDR3 coding DNA: TGTGCCTGGACCCAGGACCGGGGCTACGAGCAGTACTTC.

V usage is TRBV30 and J usage is TRBJ2-3, with 10 bases aligning to TRBD1. With V trimmed by 7 bases and J by 9 bases, 1 base remained unmatched. The CDR3 runs to 10 residues. Germline V gene sequence: CDR1 GTSNPN, CDR2 SVGIG (reference sequence). CDR3 bases: TGTGCCTCGGACAGGGGGACGCAGTATTTT. Protein: CASDRGTQYF.

This chain joins TRBV5-4 and TRBJ1-2; TRBD1 agrees at 7 bases. J was trimmed by 2 bases and V by 0 bases; bases with no gene match: 4. This CDR3 contains 15 residues. Germline V lookup: CDR1 SGHNT, CDR2 YYREEE (reference sequence). DNA for the CDR3: TGTGCCAGCAGCTTGGTGGGGACAGCCAACTATGGCTACACCTTC. The encoded protein is CASSLVGTANYGYTF.

V usage is TRBV6-4 and J usage is TRBJ2-2; D might be TRBD2 (6 bases). Looked up from germline, CDR1 is MRHNA and CDR2 is SNTAGT. The CDR3 has 13 residues. V was shortened by 2 bases and J by 5 bases, with 6 bases between the two germline ends. The CDR3 loop is CASSDGGTGELFF. Here the CDR3 DNA reads TGTGCCAGCAGTGACGGGGGGACCGGGGAGCTGTTTTTT.

This chain links TRBV30 with TRBJ1-2; D is unresolved. V lost 2 bases and J lost 8, with 15 bases in between. The CDR3 sequence is 13 residues long. Germline assignment: CDR1 GTSNPN and CDR2 SVGIG (reference sequence). The CDR3 loop is CAWSPWNRGGYTF. The CDR3 DNA is TGTGCCTGGAGTCCCTGGAATCGGGGAGGCTACACCTTC.

This chain links TRBV12-2 with TRBJ1-4; TRBD1 is the table's D call and was not checked against the DNA. TRBV12-2 is termed a pseudogene. This CDR3 region has 16 residues. CDR3 protein: CASRSRRQGTNEKLFF. DNA for the CDR3: TGTGCAAGTCGCTCCCGTCGACAGGGAACTAATGAAAAACTGTTTTTT.

The rearrangement joins TRBV5-1 to TRBJ2-5, with D perhaps TRBD2 (5 bases). The CDR3 is 14 residues long. Germline V lookup: CDR1 SGHRS, CDR2 YFSETQ. Trimming removed 1 base at V and 5 bases at J, with 12 bases between. Here the CDR3 reads CASSLSVTGETQYF. The CDR3 nucleotides read TGCGCCAGCAGCTTGTCGGTCACGGGGGAGACCCAGTACTTC.

V is TRBV20-1 and J is TRBJ1-1, with 8 bases matching TRBD1. The CDR3 is 11 amino acids. Losses at the gene ends were 5 bases for V and 10 bases for J; bases not matched to a gene: 6. Germline loops: CDR1 DFQATT, CDR2 SNEGSKA (reference sequence). The CDR3 sequence: CSAWTGSVAFF. CDR3 DNA: TGCAGTGCTTGGACAGGGAGCGTAGCTTTCTTT.

The chain couples TRBV6-5 to TRBJ1-1, with D maybe TRBD1 (5 bases). Germline CDR1 MNHEY, CDR2 SVGAGI. CDR3 length: 15 amino acids. Deletions cut 6 bases from V and 1 base from J, with 15 bases between. The CDR3: CASRRGKQGNTEAFF. The CDR3, as DNA: TGTGCCAGCAGAAGGGGTAAACAAGGGAACACTGAAGCTTTCTTT.

The chain employs TRBV20-1 and TRBJ1-2, with 9 bases that match TRBD1. This CDR3 comprises 11 residues. J was trimmed by 4 bases and V by 6 bases; bases with no gene match: 0. CDR1 DFQATT and CDR2 SNEGSKA come from the germline V gene (reference sequence). CDR3 nucleotide sequence: TGCAGTGCGGACAGGGGCTATGGCTACACCTTC. Translated: CSADRGYGYTF.

This rearrangement joins TRBV25-1 to TRBJ1-5; 7 bases map to TRBD1. The CDR3 is made up of 15 amino acids. Per the germline V gene, CDR1 is MGHDK and CDR2 is SYGVNS. V trimming: 7 bases; J trimming: 3 bases; junction bases outside the gene matches: 9. CDR3 sequence: CASIDRVEDNQPQHF. CDR3 in DNA: TGTGCCAGCATAGACAGGGTCGAGGACAATCAGCCCCAGCATTTT.

J is TRBJ2-2 and V is TRBV7-9; TRBD1 matches 10 bases. Trimming at V came to 4 bases and at J to 4 bases, leaving 6 bases not matched to a gene. This CDR3 has 16 amino acids. Germline V CDR1 and CDR2: SEHNR, FQNEAQ (reference sequence). The CDR3: CASSSWTGGFTGELFF. The CDR3 DNA sequence: TGTGCCAGCAGCTCTTGGACAGGGGGATTCACCGGGGAGCTGTTTTTT.